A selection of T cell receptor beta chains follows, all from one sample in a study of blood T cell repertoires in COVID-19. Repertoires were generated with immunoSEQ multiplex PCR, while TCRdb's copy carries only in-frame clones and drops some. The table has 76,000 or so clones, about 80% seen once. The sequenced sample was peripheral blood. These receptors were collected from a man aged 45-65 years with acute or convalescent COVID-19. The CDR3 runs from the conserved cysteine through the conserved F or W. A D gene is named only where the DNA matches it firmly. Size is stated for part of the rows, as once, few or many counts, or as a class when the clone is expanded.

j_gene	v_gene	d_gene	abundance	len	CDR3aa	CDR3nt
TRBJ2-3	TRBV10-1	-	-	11	CASSDRSTQYF	TGCGCCAGCAGTGACCGGAGTACGCAGTATTTT
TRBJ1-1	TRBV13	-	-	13	CASSSLRGTEAFF	TGTGCCAGCAGCTCACTTAGAGGAACTGAAGCTTTCTTT
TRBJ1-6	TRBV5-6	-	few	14	CASTLGTYDSPLHF	TGTGCCAGCACCTTAGGGACTTATGATTCACCCCTCCACTTT
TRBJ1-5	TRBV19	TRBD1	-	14	CASSMTGEFQPQHF	TGTGCCAGTAGTATGACAGGGGAATTTCAGCCCCAGCATTTT
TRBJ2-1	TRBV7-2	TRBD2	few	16	CASSPRAGGSYNEQFF	TGTGCCAGCAGCCCTAGGGCGGGAGGCTCCTACAATGAGCAGTTCTTC
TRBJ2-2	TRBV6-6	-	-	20	CASSRYNRAPGRLDTGELFF	TGTGCCAGCAGTCGATACAACAGGGCGCCGGGACGGTTGGACACCGGGGAGCTGTTTTTT
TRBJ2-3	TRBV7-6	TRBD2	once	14	CASSSSGLADTQYF	TGTGCCAGCAGCTCGTCGGGACTAGCAGATACGCAGTATTTT
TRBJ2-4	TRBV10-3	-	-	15	CAISEGATAKNIQYF	TGTGCCATCAGTGAAGGGGCTACAGCCAAAAACATTCAGTACTTC
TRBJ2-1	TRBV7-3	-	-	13	CASSSGRRDEQFF	TGTGCCAGCAGCTCCGGACGGAGGGACGAGCAGTTCTTC
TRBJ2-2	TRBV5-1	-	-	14	CASRQSVNTGELFF	TGCGCCAGCCGACAGTCGGTTAACACCGGGGAGCTGTTTTTT
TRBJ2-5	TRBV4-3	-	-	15	CASSQGLGGGETQYF	TGCGCCAGCAGCCAAGGGTTAGGGGGGGGAGAGACCCAGTACTTC
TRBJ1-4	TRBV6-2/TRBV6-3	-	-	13	CASSFTGKEKLFF	TGTGCCAGCAGTTTCACCGGGAAGGAAAAACTGTTTTTT
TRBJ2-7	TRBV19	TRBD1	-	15	CASSPQGTLPLGQYF	TGTGCCAGTAGTCCACAGGGGACCCTTCCACTCGGGCAGTACTTC
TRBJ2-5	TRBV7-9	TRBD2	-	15	CASSPRGGNQETQYF	TGTGCCAGCAGCCCTCGGGGGGGCAACCAAGAGACCCAGTACTTC
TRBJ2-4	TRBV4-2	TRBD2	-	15	CASSQESLAGNIQYF	TGTGCCAGCAGCCAAGAAAGTCTAGCGGGTAACATTCAGTACTTC
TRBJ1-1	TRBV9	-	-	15	CASSASPRRKTEAFF	TGTGCCAGCAGCGCCAGCCCCCGGCGGAAAACTGAAGCTTTCTTT
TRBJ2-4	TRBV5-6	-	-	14	CASSQGGARNIQYF	TGTGCCAGCAGCCAAGGGGGGGCCCGGAACATTCAGTACTTC
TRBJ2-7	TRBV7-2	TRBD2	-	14	CASSGREGLYEQYF	TGTGCCAGCAGCGGGCGGGAGGGACTCTACGAGCAGTACTTC
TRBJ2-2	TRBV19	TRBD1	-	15	CASRSGTGNTGELFF	TGTGCCAGTAGGTCCGGGACAGGGAACACCGGGGAGCTGTTTTTT
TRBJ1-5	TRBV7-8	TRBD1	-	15	CASSLRTGLRQPQHF	TGTGCCAGCAGCTTAAGGACAGGGTTACGGCAGCCCCAGCATTTT
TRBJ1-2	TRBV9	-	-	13	CASSVDRGYGYTF	TGTGCCAGCAGCGTTGACCGGGGCTATGGCTACACCTTC
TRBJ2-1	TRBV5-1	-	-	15	CASSYRDILYNEQFF	TGCGCCAGCAGCTACCGGGACATCTTATACAATGAGCAGTTCTTC
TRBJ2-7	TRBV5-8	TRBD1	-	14	CASTTGVNIAEQYF	TGTGCCAGTACCACAGGGGTAAATATAGCCGAGCAGTACTTC
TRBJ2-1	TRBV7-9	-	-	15	CASSLADSFGNEQFF	TGTGCCAGCAGCTTAGCGGACAGCTTCGGGAATGAGCAGTTCTTC
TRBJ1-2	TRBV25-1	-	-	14	CASSGQTALHGYTF	TGTGCCAGCAGTGGACAGACAGCTCTCCATGGCTACACCTTC
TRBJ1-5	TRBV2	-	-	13	CASMEAVNQPQHF	TGTGCCAGCATGGAGGCAGTCAATCAGCCCCAGCATTTT